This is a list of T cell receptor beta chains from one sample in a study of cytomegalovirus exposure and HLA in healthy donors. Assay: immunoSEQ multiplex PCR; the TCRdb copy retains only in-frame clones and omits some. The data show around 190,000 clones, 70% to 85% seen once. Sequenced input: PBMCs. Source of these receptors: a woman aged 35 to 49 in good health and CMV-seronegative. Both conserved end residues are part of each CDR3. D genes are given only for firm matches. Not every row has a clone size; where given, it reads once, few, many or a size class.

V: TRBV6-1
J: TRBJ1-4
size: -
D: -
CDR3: CASSVVISHPGEKLFF
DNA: TGTGCCAGCAGTGTCGTAATCTCCCACCCGGGTGAAAAACTGTTTTTT

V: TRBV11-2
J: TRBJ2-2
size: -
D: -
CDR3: CASSPFSVTGELFF
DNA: TGTGCCAGCAGTCCCTTCTCCGTCACCGGGGAGCTGTTTTTT

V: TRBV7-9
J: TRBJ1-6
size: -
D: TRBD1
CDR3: CASSLGTGGRGSPLHF
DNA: TGTGCCAGCAGCTTAGGGACAGGGGGCCGAGGATCACCCCTCCACTTT

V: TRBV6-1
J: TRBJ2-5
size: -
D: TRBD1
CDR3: CASGTGGAPETQYF
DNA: TGTGCCAGCGGGACAGGGGGGGCTCCAGAGACCCAGTACTTC

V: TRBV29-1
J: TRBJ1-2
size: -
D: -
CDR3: CSVAVGAAANYGYTF
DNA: TGCAGCGTTGCGGTTGGGGCCGCAGCTAACTATGGCTACACCTTC

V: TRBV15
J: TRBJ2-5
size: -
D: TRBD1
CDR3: CATSRGDRSVETQYF
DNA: TGTGCCACCAGCAGAGGGGACAGGTCCGTGGAGACCCAGTACTTC

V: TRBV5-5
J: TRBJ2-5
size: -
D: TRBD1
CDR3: CASSLTGVIAQETQYF
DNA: TGTGCCAGCAGCTTGACAGGGGTTATCGCACAAGAGACCCAGTACTTC

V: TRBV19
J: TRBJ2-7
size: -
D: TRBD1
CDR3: CASSINWDRGTNEQYF
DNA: TGTGCCAGTAGTATCAACTGGGACAGGGGGACCAACGAGCAGTACTTC

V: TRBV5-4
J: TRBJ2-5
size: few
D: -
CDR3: CASSLRGGETQYF
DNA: TGTGCCAGCAGCTTGAGGGGCGGCGAGACCCAGTACTTC

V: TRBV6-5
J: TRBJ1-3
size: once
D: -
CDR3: CASRYTSSGNTIYF
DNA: TGTGCCAGCAGGTATACCAGCTCTGGAAACACCATATATTTT

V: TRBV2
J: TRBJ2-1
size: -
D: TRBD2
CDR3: CASSLAGASVNEQFF
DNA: TGTGCCAGCAGTCTAGCGGGAGCGAGTGTCAATGAGCAGTTCTTC

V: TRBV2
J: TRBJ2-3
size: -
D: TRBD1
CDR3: CASSDDRGSTDTQYF
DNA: TGTGCCAGCAGTGACGACAGGGGGAGCACAGATACGCAGTATTTT

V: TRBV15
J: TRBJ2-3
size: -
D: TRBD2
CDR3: CATRSGGADTQYF
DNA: TGTGCCACCAGGTCGGGGGGTGCAGATACGCAGTATTTT

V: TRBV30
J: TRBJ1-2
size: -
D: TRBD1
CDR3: CAWDNRGGPYGYTF
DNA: TGTGCCTGGGATAACAGGGGCGGCCCATATGGCTACACCTTC

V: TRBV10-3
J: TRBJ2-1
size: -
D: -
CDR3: CAISESRLGGEQFF
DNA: TGTGCCATCAGTGAGTCGCGGCTAGGGGGTGAGCAGTTCTTC

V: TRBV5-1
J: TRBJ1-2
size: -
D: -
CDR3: CASRDDSRGYTF
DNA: TGCGCCAGCAGGGACGACAGTCGGGGCTACACCTTC

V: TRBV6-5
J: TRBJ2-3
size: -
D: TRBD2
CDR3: CASSPGGMGTDTQYF
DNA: TGTGCCAGCAGCCCGGGGGGGATGGGCACAGATACGCAGTATTTT

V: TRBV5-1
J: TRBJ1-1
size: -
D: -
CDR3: CASSGGLPNTEAFF
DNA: TGCGCCAGCAGCGGGGGACTGCCGAACACTGAAGCTTTCTTT

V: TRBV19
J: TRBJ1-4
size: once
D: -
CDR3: CASSLREGREKLFF
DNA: TGTGCCAGTAGTCTCCGGGAGGGGCGGGAAAAACTGTTTTTT

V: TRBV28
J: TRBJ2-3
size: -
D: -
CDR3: CASSLGRVDTQYF
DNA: TGTGCCAGCAGTTTAGGCAGGGTGGATACGCAGTATTTT

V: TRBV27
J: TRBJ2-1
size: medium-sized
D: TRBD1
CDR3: CASSLGKGGWNEQFF
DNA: TGTGCCAGCAGTTTGGGAAAAGGGGGCTGGAATGAGCAGTTCTTC

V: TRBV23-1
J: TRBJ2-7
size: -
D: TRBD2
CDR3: CASSQSEAGGEQYF
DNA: TGCGCCAGCAGTCAATCGGAGGCGGGAGGGGAGCAGTACTTC

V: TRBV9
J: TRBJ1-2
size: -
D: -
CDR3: CASSVSGRANYGYTF
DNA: TGTGCCAGCAGCGTGAGCGGCCGAGCTAACTATGGCTACACCTTC

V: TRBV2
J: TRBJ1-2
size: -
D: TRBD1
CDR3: CASSDWTGNYGYTF
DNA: TGTGCCAGCAGCGATTGGACAGGGAACTATGGCTACACCTTC

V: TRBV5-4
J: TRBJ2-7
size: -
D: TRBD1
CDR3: CASSRPGTGGREQYF
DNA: TGTGCCAGCAGCCGACCCGGGACAGGGGGTCGCGAGCAGTACTTC

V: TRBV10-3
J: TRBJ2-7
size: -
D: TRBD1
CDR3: CAISVIRGQNYEQYF
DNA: TGTGCCATCAGTGTCATAAGGGGGCAAAATTACGAGCAGTACTTC

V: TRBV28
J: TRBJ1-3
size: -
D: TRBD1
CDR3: CASSSSGGAWGNTIYF
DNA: TGTGCCAGCAGTTCATCAGGGGGCGCGTGGGGAAACACCATATATTTT

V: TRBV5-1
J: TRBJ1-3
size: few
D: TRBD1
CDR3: CASSQGTGTPGNTIYF
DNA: TGCGCCAGCAGCCAGGGGACAGGGACGCCTGGAAACACCATATATTTT

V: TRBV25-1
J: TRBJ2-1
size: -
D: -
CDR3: CASSEAGPSYNEQFF
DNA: TGTGCCAGCAGTGAAGCGGGCCCCTCCTACAATGAGCAGTTCTTC

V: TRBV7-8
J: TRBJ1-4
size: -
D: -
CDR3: CASSYHRDKAYATNEKLFF
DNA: TGTGCCAGCAGCTACCACCGGGACAAAGCCTACGCAACTAATGAAAAACTGTTTTTT

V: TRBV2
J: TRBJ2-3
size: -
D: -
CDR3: CASSERRDSTDTQYF
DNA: TGTGCCAGCAGTGAACGTAGAGACTCCACAGATACGCAGTATTTT

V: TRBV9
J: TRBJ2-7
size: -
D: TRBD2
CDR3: CASGGGNEQYF
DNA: TGTGCCTCTGGGGGGGGAAACGAGCAGTACTTC

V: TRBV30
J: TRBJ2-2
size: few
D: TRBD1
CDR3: CAWSYGQGWAGELFF
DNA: TGTGCCTGGAGCTACGGACAGGGCTGGGCCGGGGAGCTGTTTTTT

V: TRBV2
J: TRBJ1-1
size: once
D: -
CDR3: CASSGGPTNTEAFF
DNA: TGTGCCAGCAGTGGCGGGCCAACGAACACTGAAGCTTTCTTT

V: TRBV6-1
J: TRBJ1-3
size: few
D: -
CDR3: CASSVAGDSGNTIYF
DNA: TGTGCCAGCAGCGTCGCGGGAGACTCTGGAAACACCATATATTTT

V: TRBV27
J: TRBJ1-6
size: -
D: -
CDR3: CASSFTGDHNSPLHF
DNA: TGTGCCAGCAGTTTTACGGGGGATCATAATTCACCCCTCCACTTT

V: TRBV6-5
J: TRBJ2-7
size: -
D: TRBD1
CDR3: CASRTGSYEQYF
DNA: TGTGCCAGCAGGACAGGGTCCTACGAGCAGTACTTC

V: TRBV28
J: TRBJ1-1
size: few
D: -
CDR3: CASSLSDTEAFF
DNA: TGTGCCAGCAGTTTGAGTGACACTGAAGCTTTCTTT

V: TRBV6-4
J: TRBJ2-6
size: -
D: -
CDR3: CASSDSLSGANVLTF
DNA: TGTGCCAGCAGTGACAGCCTCTCTGGGGCCAACGTCCTGACTTTC

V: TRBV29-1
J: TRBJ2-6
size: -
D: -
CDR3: CSAAAGEISGANVLTF
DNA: TGCAGCGCTGCGGCAGGGGAAATTTCTGGGGCCAACGTCCTGACTTTC

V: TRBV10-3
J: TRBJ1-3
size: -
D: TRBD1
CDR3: CAISESDRAPGNTIYF
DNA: TGTGCCATCAGTGAGTCAGACAGGGCCCCCGGAAACACCATATATTTT

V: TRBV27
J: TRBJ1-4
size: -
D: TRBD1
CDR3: CASRDRAGKLFF
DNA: TGTGCCAGCCGCGACAGGGCGGGAAAACTGTTTTTT

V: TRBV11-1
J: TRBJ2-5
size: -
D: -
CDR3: CASSLWRGGETQYF
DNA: TGTGCCAGCAGCTTATGGAGGGGGGGAGAGACCCAGTACTTC

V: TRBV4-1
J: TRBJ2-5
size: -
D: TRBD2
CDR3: CASSQEEGLAGAREQYF
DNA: TGCGCCAGCAGCCAAGAGGAGGGACTAGCGGGAGCGAGGGAGCAGTACTTC

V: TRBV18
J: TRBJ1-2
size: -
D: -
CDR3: CASSPPNTGGAYGYTF
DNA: TGTGCCAGCTCACCGCCGAACACCGGCGGGGCCTATGGCTACACCTTC

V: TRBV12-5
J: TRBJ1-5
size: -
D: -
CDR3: CASGSTGMSNQPQHF
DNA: TGTGCTAGTGGGTCGACGGGGATGAGCAATCAGCCCCAGCATTTT

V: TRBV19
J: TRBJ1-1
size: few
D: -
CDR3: CASSMNTEAFF
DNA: TGTGCCAGTTCAATGAACACTGAAGCTTTCTTT

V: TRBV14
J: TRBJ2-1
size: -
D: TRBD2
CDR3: CASSQVGLASYNEQFF
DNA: TGTGCCAGCAGCCAAGTTGGACTAGCGAGTTACAATGAGCAGTTCTTC

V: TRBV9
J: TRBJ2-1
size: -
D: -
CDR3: CASSVATGYSYNEQFF
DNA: TGTGCCAGCAGCGTGGCAACGGGTTACTCCTACAATGAGCAGTTCTTC

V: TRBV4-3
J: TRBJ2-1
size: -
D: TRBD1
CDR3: CASSQDLRGQGINEQFF
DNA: TGCGCCAGCAGCCAAGATCTACGTGGACAGGGAATCAATGAGCAGTTCTTC

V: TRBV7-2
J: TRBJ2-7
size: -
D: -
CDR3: CASSPAGGLGEQYF
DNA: TGTGCCAGCAGCCCAGCGGGTGGGTTGGGGGAGCAGTACTTC

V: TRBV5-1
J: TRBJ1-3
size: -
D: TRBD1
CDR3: CASSPGQGFSGNTIYF
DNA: TGCGCCAGCAGCCCGGGACAGGGGTTCTCTGGAAACACCATATATTTT

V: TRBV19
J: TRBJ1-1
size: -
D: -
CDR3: CASSTYSGSLGTEAFF
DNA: TGTGCCAGTAGTACTTATTCAGGTAGTCTGGGCACTGAAGCTTTCTTT

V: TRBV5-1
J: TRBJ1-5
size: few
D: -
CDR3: CASSLVAGNNQPQHF
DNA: TGCGCCAGCAGCTTGGTTGCAGGGAACAATCAGCCCCAGCATTTT

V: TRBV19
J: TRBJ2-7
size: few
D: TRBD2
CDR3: CASSFTSATYEQYF
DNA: TGTGCCAGTAGTTTCACTAGCGCTACCTACGAGCAGTACTTC

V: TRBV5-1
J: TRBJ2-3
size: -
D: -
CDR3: CASSLDGDRTDTQYF
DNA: TGCGCCAGCAGCTTGGACGGGGATCGGACAGATACGCAGTATTTT

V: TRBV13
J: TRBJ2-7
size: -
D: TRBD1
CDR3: CASSFWGQGHEQYF
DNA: TGTGCCAGCAGCTTTTGGGGACAGGGTCACGAGCAGTACTTC

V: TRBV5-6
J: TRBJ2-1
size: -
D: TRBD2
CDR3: CASSLGLAGEGEQFF
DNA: TGTGCCAGCAGCTTGGGCCTAGCGGGAGAAGGTGAGCAGTTCTTC